Listed below are T cell receptor beta chains from one sample, sequenced in a study of OX40 agonist ivuxolimab in advanced cancers. Generated by immunoSEQ multiplex PCR, the TCRdb table keeps only in-frame clones and is missing some. Of tens of thousands of clones listed, 84% were seen once; the top ten hold 4.6%. The sequences come from CD4+ or CD8+ T cells sorted from blood, collected in a trial of the OX40 agonist ivuxolimab. These receptors were taken from an adult with an advanced solid tumor such as melanoma, head and neck, liver or kidney cancer. Each CDR3 is given with its conserved first and last residue. The D gene is left open where the match is weak. Size tells how often a clone was seen (once, few, many) or the class of an expanded clone, and some rows leave it out.

TRBV7-8	NA	TRBJ1-1	13	TRBD1	TGTGCCAGCAGCACTCAGGGGGACACTGAAGCTTTCTTT	CASSTQGDTEAFF
TRBV28	NA	TRBJ2-7	14	NA	TGTGCCAGCAGTTTGCGGGACCGATCCTACGAGCAGTACTTC	CASSLRDRSYEQYF
TRBV4-2	NA	TRBJ2-1	15	NA	TGTGCCAGCAGCTCCGATCTCCTCTCCTACAATGAGCAGTTCTTC	CASSSDLLSYNEQFF
TRBV11-1	NA	TRBJ2-7	14	TRBD1	TGTGCCAGCAGCCACAGACAGGGGGCCTACGAGCAGTACTTC	CASSHRQGAYEQYF
TRBV5-5	NA	TRBJ1-2	13	NA	TGTGCCAGCAGACAGGTTGGAGACTATGGCTACACCTTC	CASRQVGDYGYTF
TRBV25-1	NA	TRBJ1-6	12	NA	TGTGCCAGCAGCTCCTGGGATTCACCCCTCCACTTT	CASSSWDSPLHF
TRBV29-1	NA	TRBJ1-1	14	NA	TGCAGCGTTCGTGTCCAGGGGTCATCAATCGGAGCTTTCTTT	CSVRVQGSSIGAFF
TRBV6-5	NA	TRBJ1-3	15	NA	TGTGCCAGCAGTTACAGGTTGGGCTCTGGAAACACCATATATTTT	CASSYRLGSGNTIYF
TRBV28	NA	TRBJ1-3	15	TRBD1	TGTGCCAGCAGTTTGTTTACAGGGGTTGGAAACACCATATATTTT	CASSLFTGVGNTIYF
TRBV28	once	TRBJ2-7	16	TRBD2	TGTGCCAGCAGCCTCGGGACTAGCGGGGGAAACTACGAGCAGTACTTC	CASSLGTSGGNYEQYF
TRBV7-9	NA	TRBJ2-1	16	TRBD2	TGTGCCAGCCGAGGGGTAGCGGGAGTCTCCTACAATGAGCAGTTCTTC	CASRGVAGVSYNEQFF
TRBV4-1	few	TRBJ1-5	14	NA	TGCGCCAGCAGCCAAGCATCCAACAATCAGCCCCAGCATTTT	CASSQASNNQPQHF
TRBV7-3	NA	TRBJ2-2	16	NA	TGTGCCAGCAGCTCAGCACAGGGTTACGTAACCGGGGAGCTGTTTTTT	CASSSAQGYVTGELFF
TRBV5-8	NA	TRBJ2-1	13	TRBD1	TGTGCCAGCAGCGTGGGACAGAGAGTGATGCAGTTCTTC	CASSVGQRVMQFF
TRBV7-6	NA	TRBJ2-7	14	TRBD2	TGTGCCAGCAGCCCTAGCGGGATGTCCTACGAGCAGTACTTC	CASSPSGMSYEQYF
TRBV10-2	NA	TRBJ2-1	15	TRBD2	TGCGCCAGCAGACTGGCGGGGGGGCATGAGTATGAGCAGTTCTTC	CASRLAGGHEYEQFF
TRBV6-5	few	TRBJ1-2	15	TRBD1	TGTGCCAGCAGTTTAGAAGACAGGGGCAGGGCTGGCTACACCTTC	CASSLEDRGRAGYTF
TRBV7-2	NA	TRBJ2-5	12	NA	TGTGCCAGCAGCTTAGCGTTCGAGACCCAGTACTTC	CASSLAFETQYF